This T cell receptor beta chain originates from a study of blood T cell repertoires in COVID-19. Data came from immunoSEQ multiplex PCR; TCRdb stores just in-frame clones and leaves some out. The sample yields 150,000 to 200,000 clones, roughly 82% seen once. The germline V gene has CDR1 SGHTA and CDR2 FQGNSA. V lost 0 bases, J lost 4 bases, and 10 bases lay in between. The CDR3 has 15 amino acids. This sequence was found in a man aged 40-49 years who had recovered from COVID-19. Sample: PBMCs or T cells enriched from blood (not recorded which). The gene calls are TRBV7-2 and TRBJ1-5, with TRBD1 as a possible D gene (5 bases). The CDR3 here is CASSLADMRNQPQHF. For the CDR3, the DNA is TGTGCCAGCAGCTTAGCGGACATGCGGAATCAGCCCCAGCATTTT.